The 28 T cell receptor beta chains given below trace back to one sample, sequenced in a study of CD8 T cells in ankylosing spondylitis (dated by TCRdb to 2016 to 2017). Summary of the overall study and its limitations: A TCR beta motif made up of seven or eight highly homologous amino acid variants appeared to be characteristic of blood from ankylosing spondylitis patients.

Which antigens these TCRs recognize remains unknown. The library came from 5' RACE. Sequencing was performed on an Illumina HiSeq 2500. TCRdb ran its own pipeline on the public reads, namely fastp trimming at Q25 and MiXCR clone calling, and kept in-frame beta chains. Rows are combined by CDR3 protein, so each entry shows the most common genes and DNA. The sample table lists around 450,000 distinct CDR3 sequences, roughly 25% of them with a count of one. The ten largest make up roughly 0.8% of the sample. Sequenced input: blood, either unsorted or a sorted T cell fraction (not recorded which). The receptors were sampled from a male donor with ankylosing spondylitis.

The chain links TRBV7-6 to TRBJ2-1; 7 bases line up with TRBD2. This CDR3 has 15 residues. Germline assignment: CDR1 SGHVS and CDR2 FNYEAQ. The V and J ends lost 4 bases and 3 bases, in that order; junction bases with no gene match: 6. The DNA of the CDR3 is TGTGCCAGCAGCTCGGGGGGTAGCATCTACAATGAGCAGTTCTTC. Amino acids: CASSSGGSIYNEQFF.

The rearrangement uses TRBV18 and TRBJ1-2, with a possible D match to TRBD1 (6 bases). This CDR3 spans 11 amino acids. In germline, CDR1 is KGHSH, CDR2 LQKENI. V lost 5 bases, J lost 8 bases, and 9 bases lay in between. The CDR3 bases are TGTGCCAGCTCAGCACAGGGAGGCTACACCTTC. Protein product: CASSAQGGYTF.

This clonotype was counted between two and nine times. The J gene is TRBJ2-1, the V gene TRBV29-1, with D perhaps TRBD1 (5 bases). Per the germline V gene, CDR1 is SQVTM and CDR2 is ANQGSEA. This CDR3 is 11 amino acids long. The V end was cut by 8 bases, the J end by 8 bases, with 13 bases between. The CDR3 DNA is TGCAGCCTGAGCCAGGGCCATGAGCAGTTCTTC. Translation gives CSLSQGHEQFF.

This clonotype was seen just once. V gene TRBV29-1 combines with J gene TRBJ1-2, with unresolved D. V lost 4 bases and J 0 bases, leaving 9 bases between the germline ends. The CDR3 consists of 13 residues. CDR1 is SQVTM, CDR2 ANQGSEA, per germline. CDR3 DNA sequence: TGCAGCGTTGTGCCCGGGACTAACTATGGCTACACCTTC. Its translation is CSVVPGTNYGYTF.

The V gene is TRBV20-1, the J gene TRBJ2-7; D may be TRBD2 (6 bases). Germline V CDR1 and CDR2: DFQATT, SNEGSKA (reference sequence). V lost 3 bases, J lost 7 bases, and 10 bases lay in between. There are 11 residues in the CDR3. CDR3: CSASQEGEQYV. CDR3 in DNA: TGCAGTGCTAGCCAGGAGGGGGAGCAGTACGTC.

This clonotype was seen more than once but under ten times. The DNA of the CDR3 is TGCGCCAGCAGCTTTGGCCGGGGAAGCACTGAAGCTTTCTTT. It is translated as CASSFGRGSTEAFF. This chain uses TRBV5-1 with TRBJ1-1; D gene uncertain. The CDR3 loop spans 14 amino acids. V was cut by 2 bases and J by 4 bases, with 12 bases left in between. CDR1 SGHRS and CDR2 YFSETQ come from the germline V gene.

This clonotype was seen only a few times. V and J are TRBV6-1 and TRBJ1-6; no firm D call. The germline V gene encodes CDR1 MNHNS and CDR2 SASEGT. The V gene lost 5 bases and the J gene lost 6 bases, with 11 bases spanning the gap. The CDR3 consists of 14 residues. The DNA of the CDR3 is TGTGCCAGCAGTCGGCGAGAGGGTAATTCACCCCTCCACTTT. This translates into CASSRREGNSPLHF.

This clonotype came up many times. The rearrangement uses TRBV28 and TRBJ1-5; possibly TRBD1 for D (6 bases). This CDR3 spans 12 amino acids. Between the trimmed V and J ends, which lost 5 bases and 6 bases, there was a span of 8 bases. Germline values: CDR1 MDHEN, CDR2 SYDVKM. The CDR3 region has the DNA TGTGCCAGCAGTCAGGGGAGTCAGCCCCAGCATTTT. It translates to CASSQGSQPQHF.

This clonotype was seen a handful of times. The rearrangement uses TRBV12-3 or TRBV12-4 and TRBJ2-3; 7 positions match TRBD2. The length of the CDR3 is 15 residues. V gave up 7 bases and J gave up 6 bases; unmatched junction bases: 13. DNA for the CDR3: TGTGCCAGCATCCGAGGGGCTAGCGGTACGGATACGCAGTATTTT. Translation: CASIRGASGTDTQYF.

This clonotype turned up a few times. The chain has TRBV12-3 or TRBV12-4 and TRBJ1-6, with D perhaps matching TRBD1 (6 bases). Trimming took off 2 bases at V and 10 bases at J, with 9 bases between the two ends. This CDR3 is built from 13 residues. CDR3 amino acids: CASSLIGGSPLHF. The CDR3 nucleotides read TGTGCCAGCAGTTTAATCGGGGGCTCACCCCTCCACTTT.

The chain combines TRBV11-2 with TRBJ2-7, with TRBD1 matching over 7 bases. The ends lost 8 bases at V and 6 bases at J; junction bases unmatched: 16. CDR3 length: 15 residues. CDR1 is SGHAT, CDR2 FQNNGV, per germline. The CDR3 DNA reads as TGTGCCAGCCAGCTCCGACAGGGACCAACCCCCGAGCAGTACTTC. This translates into CASQLRQGPTPEQYF.

This clonotype occurred a few times. The chain combines TRBV9 with TRBJ2-2; 7 bases match TRBD2. The junction had 10 bases not matched to a gene; V was cut back by 0 bases and J by 5 bases. The length of the CDR3 is 17 residues. Germline CDR1 is SGDLS and CDR2 is YYNGEE. The CDR3 nucleotides are TGTGCCAGCAGCGTAGAAGCGGGTGGGAGGGCAACCGGGGAGCTGTTTTTT. As protein: CASSVEAGGRATGELFF.

The CDR3 nucleotides read TGTGCCAGCAGCCTAGGGGGCAAGGACACTGAAGCTTTCTTT. This translates into CASSLGGKDTEAFF. V and J are TRBV5-4 and TRBJ1-1, with 7 bases that match TRBD1. Germline V gene sequence: CDR1 SGHNT, CDR2 YYREEE (reference sequence). V trimming: 4 bases; J trimming: 3 bases; junction bases outside the gene matches: 6. The CDR3 runs 14 residues.

This chain joins TRBV7-2 and TRBJ1-2; the match to TRBD1 covers 7 bases. V shed 6 bases, J shed 7 bases, and the junction held 11 bases outside the gene matches. Germline-derived CDR1 and CDR2 are SGHTA and FQGNSA. The CDR3 is 14 residues long. CDR3 DNA: TGTGCCAGCAGTCCGGACAGGCTTACGTCTGGCTACACCTTC. Its translation: CASSPDRLTSGYTF. The complete variable domain, with remaining parts taken from reference TRBV7-2 and TRBJ1-2, reads GAGVSQSPSNKVTEKGKDVELRCDPISGHTALYWYRQSLGQGLEFLIYFQGNSAPDKSGLPSDRFSAERTGGSVSTLTIQRTQQEDSAVYLCASSPDRLTSGYTFGSGTRLTVV.

The chain joins TRBV20-1 to TRBJ1-6; D uncertain. The CDR3 runs to 13 residues. Looked up from germline, CDR1 is DFQATT and CDR2 is SNEGSKA (reference sequence). V was cut by 3 bases and J by 6 bases, with 9 bases left in between. The CDR3 DNA reads TGCAGTGCTAGTCCAGGAGTTAATTCACCCCTCCACTTT. Translated, it gives CSASPGVNSPLHF.

The V and J genes are TRBV6-1 and TRBJ1-5; D perhaps matches TRBD1 (5 bases). V lost 6 bases and J lost 2, with 14 bases in between. The CDR3 sequence is 15 residues long. Germline-derived CDR1 and CDR2 are MNHNS and SASEGT. The CDR3 sequence is CASRFLGTGNQPQHF. The DNA for the CDR3 is TGTGCCAGCAGGTTCCTGGGGACGGGCAATCAGCCCCAGCATTTT.

This clonotype has more than one count but fewer than ten. The CDR3 sequence: CATSESGTGYNEQFF. In DNA form, the CDR3 reads TGTGCCACCAGTGAGTCCGGGACAGGCTACAATGAGCAGTTCTTC. V gene TRBV24-1 combines with J gene TRBJ2-1; 8 bases are a match to TRBD1. The V gene end was trimmed by 4 bases and the J gene end by 3 bases; junction bases not matched to a gene: 4. The length of the CDR3 is 15 residues. The V gene's germline CDR1 is KGHDR and CDR2 SFDVKD.

J is TRBJ2-7 and V is TRBV10-3; D unclear. The CDR3 loop spans 15 amino acids. V lost 2 bases and J 4 bases, leaving 15 bases between the germline ends. The germline gives CDR1 ENHRY, CDR2 SYGVKD. The CDR3 nucleotides read TGTGCCATCAGTGAGAAGTACGGGTCCAGGTACGAGCAGTACGTC. This gives the protein CAISEKYGSRYEQYV.

The V call is TRBV10-3, the J call TRBJ2-2; 8 nucleotides match TRBD2. Germline V gives CDR1 ENHRY, CDR2 SYGVKD. The CDR3 length is 16 residues. Trimming took 7 bases from V and 0 from J; bases not matched to a gene: 7. The CDR3 DNA follows: TGTGCCATCACTCTCAAAGCGGGAGCGAACACCGGGGAGCTGTTTTTT. This codes for CAITLKAGANTGELFF.

This clonotype was detected a few times. The chain's CDR3 is CASSSDYYNEQFF. CDR3 nucleotide sequence: TGTGCCAGCAGCTCGGACTATTACAATGAGCAGTTCTTC. The genes are TRBV11-3 and TRBJ2-1; D is perhaps TRBD2 (6 bases). This CDR3 contains 13 residues. Germline CDR1 reads SGHNT; CDR2 reads YENEEA. The V and J ends lost 4 bases and 4 bases respectively, with 8 bases between them. Full variable domain (remainder filled in from reference TRBV11-3 and TRBJ2-1): EAGVVQSPRYKIIEKKQPVAFWCNPISGHNTLYWYLQNLGQGPELLIRYENEEAVDDSQLPKDRFSAERLKGVDSTLKIQPAELGDSAVYLCASSSDYYNEQFFGPGTRLTVL.

There are a few counts of this clonotype. The CDR3 reads CATSGFRSSYNEQFF. For the CDR3, the DNA is TGTGCCACCAGTGGATTCCGGAGCTCCTACAATGAGCAGTTCTTC. This sequence joins TRBV24-1 and TRBJ2-1, with no clear D. Germline V CDR1 and CDR2: KGHDR, SFDVKD. This CDR3 is built from 15 residues. Trimming pared 5 bases from V and 0 bases from J, leaving 10 bases between.

This chain links TRBV29-1 with TRBJ1-1; D not resolved. CDR1 and CDR2 from the germline V gene are SQVTM and ANQGSEA. V gave up 6 bases and J gave up 1 base, with 15 bases separating them. The CDR3 extends over 14 amino acids. The CDR3 DNA sequence: TGCAGCGTCACCGGGCCAGGTACGAACACTGAAGCTTTCTTT. It yields the protein CSVTGPGTNTEAFF.

The chain couples TRBV6-1 to TRBJ1-5; D is perhaps TRBD1 (6 bases). The V gene's germline CDR1 is MNHNS and CDR2 SASEGT. The CDR3 spans 15 residues. The V end was cut by 0 bases, the J end by 2 bases, with 8 bases between. The CDR3 is CASSEAAGGNQPQHF. The CDR3, as DNA: TGTGCCAGCAGTGAAGCGGCAGGGGGCAATCAGCCCCAGCATTTT.

The V gene is TRBV9, the J gene TRBJ2-3; D gene ambiguous. This CDR3 comprises 12 residues. Trimming removed 2 bases at V and 5 bases at J, with 6 bases between. Germline assignment: CDR1 SGDLS and CDR2 YYNGEE. The CDR3 DNA reads as TGTGCCAGCAGCGTGGAGATAGATACGCAGTATTTT. Translating gives CASSVEIDTQYF.

The genes are TRBV7-8 and TRBJ2-5; perhaps TRBD2 as D (6 bases). CDR1 is SGHVS, CDR2 FQNEAQ, per germline. V was pared by 5 bases and J by 10 bases, with 23 bases between. CDR3 size: 15 residues. The CDR3 nucleotides read TGTGCCAGCAGCGTATCCGGGACTCCCCAAGCGGACCAGTACTTC. Its translation: CASSVSGTPQADQYF. Full variable domain (missing parts from reference TRBV7-8 and TRBJ2-5): GAGVSQSPRYKVAKRGQDVALRCDPISGHVSLFWYQQALGQGPEFLTYFQNEAQLDKSGLPSDRFFAERPEGSVSTLKIQRTQQEDSAVYLCASSVSGTPQADQYFGPGTRLLVL.

The rearrangement uses TRBV7-9 and TRBJ1-4, with a weak D call TRBD1 (5 bases). The CDR3 runs to 15 residues. V was cut by 5 bases and J by 2 bases, with 12 bases left in between. The germline CDR1 and CDR2 sequences are SEHNR and FQNEAQ (reference sequence). In DNA, the CDR3 is TGTGCCAGCAGCCCTAAAGGGGAGACTAATGAAAAACTGTTTTTT. Its translation is CASSPKGETNEKLFF.

The chain employs TRBV12-3 or TRBV12-4 and TRBJ1-2; a possible D gene is TRBD1 (6 bases). Trimming removed 3 bases from V and 3 bases from J, with 14 bases in between. The CDR3 is made up of 15 amino acids. The CDR3 bases are TGTGCCAGCAGTTTTTCTAACAGGGAGGACTATGGCTACACCTTC. Translating gives CASSFSNREDYGYTF.

This sequence joins TRBV7-2 and TRBJ1-2; D not resolved. Germline CDR1 SGHTA, CDR2 FQGNSA. V was cut by 1 base and J by 8 bases, with 17 bases left in between. The CDR3 totals 15 residues. CDR3 region: CASSLGVTRPDGYTF. In DNA form, the CDR3 reads TGTGCCAGCAGCTTAGGGGTCACCCGACCAGACGGCTACACCTTC.